This TCR beta chain originates from a study of T cell repertoires in cytomegalovirus infection. TCRdb used MiXCR to reprocess the reads, holding one entry per CDR3 protein. The table includes 400,000 or so distinct CDR3 sequences, around 18% detected once. The V and J ends lost 0 bases and 6 bases respectively, with 9 bases between them. The CDR3 is 13 amino acids. Germline CDR1 SGHAT, CDR2 FQNNGV. The chain employs TRBV11-2 and TRBJ2-7; D is ambiguous. The sequenced material came from PBMCs. The origin of this receptor is a human donor in good health (CMV status not recorded). Some clones in this sample may be carry-over from other donors' samples. CDR3 DNA sequence: TGTGCCAGCAGCTTAGACCCCAAGGGCGAGCAGTACTTC. Protein product: CASSLDPKGEQYF.